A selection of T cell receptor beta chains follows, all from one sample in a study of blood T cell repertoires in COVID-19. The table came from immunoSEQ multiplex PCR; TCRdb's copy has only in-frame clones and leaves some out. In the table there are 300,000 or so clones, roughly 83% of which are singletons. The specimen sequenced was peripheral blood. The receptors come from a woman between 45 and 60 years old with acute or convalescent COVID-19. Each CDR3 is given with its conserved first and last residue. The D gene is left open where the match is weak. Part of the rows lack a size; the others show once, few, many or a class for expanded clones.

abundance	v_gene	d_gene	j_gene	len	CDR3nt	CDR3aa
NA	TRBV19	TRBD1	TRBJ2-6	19	TGTGCCAGTAGTATTCGGGACAGGACTTCTATCTCTGGGGCCAACGTCCTGACTTTC	CASSIRDRTSISGANVLTF
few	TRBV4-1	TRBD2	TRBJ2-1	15	TGCGCCAGCGGCCGTGGACTAGCGGGAGATAATGAGCAGTTCTTC	CASGRGLAGDNEQFF
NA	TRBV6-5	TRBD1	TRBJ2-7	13	TGTGCCAGCAGAGCCGGGACAGAGAGGGAGCAGTACTTC	CASRAGTEREQYF
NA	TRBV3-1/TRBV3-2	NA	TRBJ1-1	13	TGTGCCAGCAGCCAACAGGGAAATACTGAAGCTTTCTTT	CASSQQGNTEAFF
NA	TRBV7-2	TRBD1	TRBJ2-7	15	TGTGCCAGCAGCCAGGACAGGGGTCCCACCGACGAGCAGTACTTC	CASSQDRGPTDEQYF
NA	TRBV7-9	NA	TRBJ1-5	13	TGTGCCAGCAGCTTAACCCGGGATCAGCCCCAGCATTTT	CASSLTRDQPQHF
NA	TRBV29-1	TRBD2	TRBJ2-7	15	TGCAGCGTGGCCGGGACTAGCGGGAGGCCCTACGAGCAGTACTTC	CSVAGTSGRPYEQYF
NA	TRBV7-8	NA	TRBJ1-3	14	TGTGCCAGCAGCCTACGCGGGGCTGGAAACACCATATATTTT	CASSLRGAGNTIYF
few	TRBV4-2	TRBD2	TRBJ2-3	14	TGTGCCAGCAGCCAAGAGACTAGCGGGGGAGTTCAGTATTTT	CASSQETSGGVQYF
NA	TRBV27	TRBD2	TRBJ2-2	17	TGTGCCAGCCTCACTAGCGGGAGGGCCCCGAACACCGGGGAGCTGTTTTTT	CASLTSGRAPNTGELFF
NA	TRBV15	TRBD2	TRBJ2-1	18	TGTGCCACCAGCAGAGATCGCGGGAGCTGGAGCTCCTACAATGAGCAGTTCTTC	CATSRDRGSWSSYNEQFF
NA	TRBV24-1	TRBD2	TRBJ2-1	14	TGTGCCTCCGCCGGGCGGGAGCGCTACAATGAGCAGTTCTTC	CASAGRERYNEQFF
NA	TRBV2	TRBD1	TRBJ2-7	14	TGTGCCTGCACTTTCATGGGACAGGAAACCGAGCAGTACTTC	CACTFMGQETEQYF
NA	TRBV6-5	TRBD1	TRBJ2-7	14	TGTGCCAGCAGAAGACAGGGCGCCGGCTACGAGCAGTACTTC	CASRRQGAGYEQYF
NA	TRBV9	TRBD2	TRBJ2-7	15	TGTGCCAGCAGCGTAGGGTTACTAGCGGGAGGCGAGCAGTACTTC	CASSVGLLAGGEQYF
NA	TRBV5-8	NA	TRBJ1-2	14	TGTGCCAGCAGCCCTGGGCCTACTAACTATGGCTACACCTTC	CASSPGPTNYGYTF
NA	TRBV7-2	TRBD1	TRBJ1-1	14	TGTGCCAGCAGCTACGGACAGGGAAGCGCTGAAGCTTTCTTT	CASSYGQGSAEAFF
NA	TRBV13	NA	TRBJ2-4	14	TGTGCCAGCAAAGAGAGTCTAGCCAAAAACATTCAGTACTTC	CASKESLAKNIQYF
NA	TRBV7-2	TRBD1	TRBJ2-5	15	TGTGCCAGCAGCTTTGGACAGGGGGTCTCTGAGACCCAGTACTTC	CASSFGQGVSETQYF
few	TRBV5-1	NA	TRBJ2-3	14	TGCGCCAGCAGCTGGGGGCAGAGCACAGATACGCAGTATTTT	CASSWGQSTDTQYF
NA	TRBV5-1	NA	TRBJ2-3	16	TGCGCCAGCACCTCCGTAGGAGGGATCAGCACAGATACGCAGTATTTT	CASTSVGGISTDTQYF
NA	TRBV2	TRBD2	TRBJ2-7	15	TGTGCCAGCATTCCGGGACTAGCCAGCTCCTACGAGCAGTACTTC	CASIPGLASSYEQYF
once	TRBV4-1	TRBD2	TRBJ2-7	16	TGCGCCAGCAGCCAGAAGAGTGGGACTAGCGGCTACGAGCAGTACTTC	CASSQKSGTSGYEQYF
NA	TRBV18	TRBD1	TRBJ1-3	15	TGTGCCAGCTCAGGGACAGGAGATTCTGGAAACACCATATATTTT	CASSGTGDSGNTIYF
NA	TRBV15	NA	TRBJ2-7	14	TGTGCCACCTCAAAAGAGATCGGTAACTACGAGCAGTACTTC	CATSKEIGNYEQYF
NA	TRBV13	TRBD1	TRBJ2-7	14	TGTGCCAGCAGCCAGGGACAGGGGGCTTACGAGCAGTACTTC	CASSQGQGAYEQYF
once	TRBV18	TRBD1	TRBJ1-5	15	TGTGCCAGCTCCCGAACGACAGGGGACAATCAGCCCCAGCATTTT	CASSRTTGDNQPQHF
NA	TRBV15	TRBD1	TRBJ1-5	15	TGTGCCACCAGCAGAGATTCAGGGGGCCGTCAGCCCCAGCATTTT	CATSRDSGGRQPQHF
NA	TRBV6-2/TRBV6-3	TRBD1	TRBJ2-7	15	TGTGCCAGCAGCAAAACAGGGGTTGCCCCCTACGAGCAGTACTTC	CASSKTGVAPYEQYF
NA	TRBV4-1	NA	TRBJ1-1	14	TGCGCCAGCAGCCAAGATGCGGGGGTCCTTGAAGCTTTCTTT	CASSQDAGVLEAFF
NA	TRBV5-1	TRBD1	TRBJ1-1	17	TGCGCCAGCAGCCTTCTCCCCCGACAGGGGGCGCGGACTGAAGCTTTCTTT	CASSLLPRQGARTEAFF
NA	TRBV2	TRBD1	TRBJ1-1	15	TGTGCCAGCAGCGCGGGACAGCTAGCGAACACTGAAGCTTTCTTT	CASSAGQLANTEAFF
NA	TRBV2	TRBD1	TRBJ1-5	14	TGTGCCAGCAGTGACGAGGGGGCCGGTCAGCCCCAGCATTTT	CASSDEGAGQPQHF
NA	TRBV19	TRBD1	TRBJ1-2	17	TGTGCCAGTAATAAAGAGGGGGCAGTACAACCAAACTATGGCTACACCTTC	CASNKEGAVQPNYGYTF
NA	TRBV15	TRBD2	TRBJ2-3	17	TGTGCCACCAGCAGAGATCCGGGGGGATACTACACAGATACGCAGTATTTT	CATSRDPGGYYTDTQYF
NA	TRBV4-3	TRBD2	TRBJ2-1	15	TGCGCCAGCAGCCAAGATGGGCTAGCGGACAATGAGCAGTTCTTC	CASSQDGLADNEQFF
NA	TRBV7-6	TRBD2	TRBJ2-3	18	TGTGCCAGCAGCTTAGGGGCAGTTGCGGGAGGGGGCACAGATACGCAGTATTTT	CASSLGAVAGGGTDTQYF
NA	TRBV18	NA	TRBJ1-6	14	TGTGCCAGCTCACAGGGTGGAGGGAATTCACCCCTCCACTTT	CASSQGGGNSPLHF
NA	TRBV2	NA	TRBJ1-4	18	TGTGCCAGCACTGTAGACAGGACGGCCGTTACAACTAATGAAAAACTGTTTTTT	CASTVDRTAVTTNEKLFF
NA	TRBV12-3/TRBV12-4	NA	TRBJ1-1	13	TGTGCCAGCAGAAAGAGGGAGAACACTGAAGCTTTCTTT	CASRKRENTEAFF
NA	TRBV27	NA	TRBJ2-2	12	TGTGCCACGGGCTTCGGGAAGGGGGAGCTGTTTTTT	CATGFGKGELFF
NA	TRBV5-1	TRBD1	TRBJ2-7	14	TGCGCCAGCCATAAACAAGGGGGCTCGAACGAGCAGTACTTC	CASHKQGGSNEQYF
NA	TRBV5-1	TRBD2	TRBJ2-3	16	TGCGCCAGCAGCTCACTAGCGGGAGGGATACCAGATACGCAGTATTTT	CASSSLAGGIPDTQYF